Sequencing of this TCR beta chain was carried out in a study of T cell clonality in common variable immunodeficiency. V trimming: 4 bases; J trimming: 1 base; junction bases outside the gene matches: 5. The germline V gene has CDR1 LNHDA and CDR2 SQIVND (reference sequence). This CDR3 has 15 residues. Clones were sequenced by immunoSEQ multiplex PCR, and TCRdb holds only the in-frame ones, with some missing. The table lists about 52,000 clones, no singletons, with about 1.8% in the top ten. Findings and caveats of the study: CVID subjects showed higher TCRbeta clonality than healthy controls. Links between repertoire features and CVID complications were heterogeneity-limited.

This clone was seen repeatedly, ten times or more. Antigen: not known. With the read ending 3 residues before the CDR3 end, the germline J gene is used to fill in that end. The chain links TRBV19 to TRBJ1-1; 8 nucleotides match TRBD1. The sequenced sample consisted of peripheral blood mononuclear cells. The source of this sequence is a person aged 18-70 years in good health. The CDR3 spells CASSTRGQANTEAFF. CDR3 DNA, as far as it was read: TGTGCCAGTAGTACCAGGGGACAGGCGAACACTGAA.